This TCR beta chain was sequenced in a study of identical twins. TCRdb re-analysed the 5' RACE reads in MiXCR, keeping a single row per CDR3 protein. Here the sample spans around 340,000 distinct CDR3 sequences, 10% to 15% being singletons. This CDR3 is built from 12 residues. V shed 6 bases and J shed 6 bases, with 9 bases lying between them. These data are also associated with another study on yellow fever vaccine responses in identical twins.

The rearrangement joins TRBV12-3 or TRBV12-4 to TRBJ2-1; a possible D gene is TRBD1 (6 bases). Sequencing was carried out using CD8+ T cells sorted from blood. This receptor was obtained from a woman between 18 and 30 years old in good health. The CDR3: CASRSTGNEQFF. The CDR3 bases are TGTGCCAGCAGGTCGACAGGCAATGAGCAGTTCTTC.